This T cell receptor beta chain was sequenced for a study of blood T cell repertoires in COVID-19 (dated by TCRdb to the early 2020s). For context, the study as a whole: Collaborator samples came from the United States, Italy and Spain and covered acute and convalescent phases of COVID-19. The sample metadata nearly always contained a de-identified subject ID, COVID-19 status, age in years and sex. Where available, HLA class I and class II types were obtained from metadata supplied by the sample provider rather than from assay-based typing. Deeply sampled blood TCRbeta repertoires from subjects exposed to, actively infected with, or recovered from COVID-19 were included in the dataset. The repertoires were made available in a free public database intended to serve as a resource for research on the immune response to SARS-CoV-2. Samples were obtained from the ongoing ImmuneRACE study (first 160 participants) and from approximately 1,200 subjects provided by 6 global collaborators. The prospective study material was composed of cDNA or gDNA derived from T cells, B-cell-depleted T cells, or PBMCs.

A note on this clone: There is no known antigen for this receptor. There are no base qualities to consult, and no much larger clone falls within one base.

TCRbeta CDR3 regions were amplified from genomic DNA by means of the immunoSEQ Assay, a bias-controlled multiplex PCR. The paper's processing steps were these. The number of nucleated cells in each sample was estimated by amplification of reference gene primers within the assay. To quantify the absolute abundance of each unique TCRbeta CDR3 rearrangement, sequence reads were collapsed and filtered. For each sample, productive Simpson clonality was calculated as the square root of Simpson's diversity index over productive rearrangements. TCRdb took over this immuneACCESS table, retaining in-frame rearrangements with V and J assigned. Such tables are incomplete; in checked studies, under half of the missing clones stem from an unresolved V gene, and the remainder is unexplained. Clonal size and the V and J genes are those of that table, whereas D and trimming came from the DNA. This sample is represented by some 140,000 clones; roughly 84% of them were singletons. 5.5% of the sample is taken by the ten largest.

Overall study outcomes, separate from this receptor: The amount of clinical and demographic metadata varied by source and participant and was provided uncurated.

The CDR3 runs 13 residues from the cysteine to the phenylalanine. Only the CDR3 DNA stays, 39 bases, in frame from base 1. For this chain, trimming is 5 bases at the V end and 8 bases at the J end, and the number of junction bases without a gene match is 6. CDR1 SGHVS and CDR2 FNYEAQ are derived from the germline V gene. Participants in the prospective study were enrolled through a virtual design, were aged roughly 18 to 100 years, and lived in about 25 United States geographic areas. In the prospective study, cohorts were assigned on the basis of participant-reported clinical history obtained from a screening survey and a study questionnaire. In the prospective study, whole blood, serum and a nasopharyngeal or oropharyngeal swab were collected from each participant by mobile phlebotomists. Prospective study participants could optionally give additional blood draws and questionnaires over an approximately two-month period. Before DNA extraction, prospective study blood samples were shipped either frozen or at room temperature.

The V and J segments used are TRBV7-6 and TRBJ2-7, and 10 bases in between align with TRBD2. Source material: PBMCs or T cells enriched from blood (not recorded which). The receptor's source is a man between 40 and 49 years old with acute COVID-19. In nucleotides, the sequence is TGTGCCAGCAGCCCCTTAGCGGGAGGACAGCAGTACTTC. Its protein product is CASSPLAGGQQYF.